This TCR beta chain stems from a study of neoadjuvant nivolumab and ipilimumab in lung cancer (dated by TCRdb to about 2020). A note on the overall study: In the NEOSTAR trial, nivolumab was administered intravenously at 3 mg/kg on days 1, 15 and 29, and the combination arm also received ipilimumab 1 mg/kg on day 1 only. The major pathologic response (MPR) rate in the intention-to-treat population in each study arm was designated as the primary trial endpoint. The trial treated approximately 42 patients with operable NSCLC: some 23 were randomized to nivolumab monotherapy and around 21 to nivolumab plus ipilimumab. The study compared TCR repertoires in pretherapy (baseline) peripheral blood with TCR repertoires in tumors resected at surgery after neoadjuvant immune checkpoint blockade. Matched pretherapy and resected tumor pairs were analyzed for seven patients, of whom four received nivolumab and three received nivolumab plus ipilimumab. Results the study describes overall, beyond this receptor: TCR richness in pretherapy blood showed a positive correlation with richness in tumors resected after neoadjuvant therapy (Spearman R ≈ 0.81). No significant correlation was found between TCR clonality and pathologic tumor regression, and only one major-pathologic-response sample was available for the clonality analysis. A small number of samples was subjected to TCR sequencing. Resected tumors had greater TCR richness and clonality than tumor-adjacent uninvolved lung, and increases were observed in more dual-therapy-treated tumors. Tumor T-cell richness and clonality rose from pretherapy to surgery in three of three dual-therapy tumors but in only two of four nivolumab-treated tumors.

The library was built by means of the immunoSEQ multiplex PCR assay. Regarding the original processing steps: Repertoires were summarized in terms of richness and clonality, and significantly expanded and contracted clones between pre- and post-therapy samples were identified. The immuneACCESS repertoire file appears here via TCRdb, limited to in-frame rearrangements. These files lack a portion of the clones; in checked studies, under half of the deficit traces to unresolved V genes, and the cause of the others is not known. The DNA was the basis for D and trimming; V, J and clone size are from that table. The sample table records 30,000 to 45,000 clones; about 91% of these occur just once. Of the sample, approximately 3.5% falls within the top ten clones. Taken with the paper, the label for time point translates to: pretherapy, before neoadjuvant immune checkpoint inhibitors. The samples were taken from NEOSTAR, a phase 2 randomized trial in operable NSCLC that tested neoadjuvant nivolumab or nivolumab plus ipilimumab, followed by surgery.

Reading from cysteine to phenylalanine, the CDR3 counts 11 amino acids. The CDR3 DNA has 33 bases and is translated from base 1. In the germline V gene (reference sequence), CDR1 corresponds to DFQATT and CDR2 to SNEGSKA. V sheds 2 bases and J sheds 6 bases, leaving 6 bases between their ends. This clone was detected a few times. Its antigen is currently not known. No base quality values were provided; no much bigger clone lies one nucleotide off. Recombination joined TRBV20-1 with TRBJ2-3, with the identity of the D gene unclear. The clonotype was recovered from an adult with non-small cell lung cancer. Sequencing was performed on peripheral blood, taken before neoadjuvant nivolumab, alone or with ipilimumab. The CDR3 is CSARLADTQYF. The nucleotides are TGCAGTGCTAGACTTGCGGATACGCAGTATTTT.